Presented here are 15 T cell receptor beta chains from one specimen sequenced in a study of T cell responses to AZD1222 COVID-19 vaccine. Generated by immunoSEQ multiplex PCR, the TCRdb table keeps only in-frame clones and is missing some. The sample consists of about 75,000 clones, more than 70% of them appearing once. Sequencing used peripheral blood, obtained 28 days after the second dose of the MenACWY control vaccine. The receptors stem from an adult who received the MenACWY meningococcal vaccine as a control.

This sequence joins TRBV19 and TRBJ2-3; maybe TRBD1 (5 bases). Per germline, CDR1 LNHDA and CDR2 SQIVND (reference sequence). Trimming cost V 3 bases and J 0 bases, with 10 bases left between them. CDR3 size: 15 residues. CDR3 sequence: CASSIAGHSTDTQYF. The CDR3 nucleotides are TGTGCCAGTAGTATTGCTGGACATAGCACAGATACGCAGTATTTT.

This chain joins TRBV5-8 and TRBJ1-1; maybe TRBD1 (5 bases). Trimming took off 10 bases at V and 0 bases at J, with 13 bases between the two ends. Looked up from germline, CDR1 is SGHTS and CDR2 is YDEGEE. The CDR3 spans 13 residues. The CDR3 spells CAAGTEMNTEAFF. The CDR3 DNA is TGTGCCGCGGGGACGGAGATGAACACTGAAGCTTTCTTT.

The CDR3 nucleotides are TGTGCCAGCAGGCTAGGGGGCTCGGAAGCTTTCTTT. This translates into CASRLGGSEAFF. J is TRBJ1-1 and V is TRBV28; 7 nucleotides align to TRBD1. The CDR3 totals 12 residues. The V gene's germline CDR1 is MDHEN and CDR2 SYDVKM. After removal of 6 bases from V and 8 bases from J, the junction contained 6 bases not matched to a gene.

V gene TRBV15 combines with J gene TRBJ1-1; maybe TRBD1 (5 bases). This CDR3 region has 16 residues. From germline, CDR1 is LNHNV and CDR2 YYDKDF (reference sequence). The V end lost 9 bases, the J end lost 4 bases, and 24 bases lay between the germline ends. In DNA form, the CDR3 reads TGTGCCACATGGGGCACGGGGCAGGGAACGAGCACTGAAGCTTTCTTT. Residues: CATWGTGQGTSTEAFF.

This sequence joins TRBV7-8 and TRBJ2-7; perhaps TRBD1 as D (5 bases). V was trimmed by 4 bases and J by 2 bases, leaving 15 bases between them. This CDR3 contains 15 residues. Germline values: CDR1 SGHVS, CDR2 FQNEAQ. CDR3: CASSSKSSGTYEQYF. The CDR3 DNA reads as TGTGCCAGCAGCTCCAAGTCGTCAGGGACCTACGAGCAGTACTTC.

The sample holds one count of this clone. The V gene is TRBV30, the J gene TRBJ2-1; D is possibly TRBD1 (6 bases). V lost 6 bases and J 4 bases, leaving 13 bases between the germline ends. Germline CDR1 is GTSNPN and CDR2 is SVGIG (reference sequence). This CDR3 has 13 residues. The DNA of the CDR3 is TGTGCCTGTTACAGGGTTCTTTACAATGAGCAGTTCTTC. This translates into CACYRVLYNEQFF.

This sequence joins TRBV3-1 (or the pseudogene TRBV3-2) and TRBJ2-5; D could derive from TRBD1 or TRBD2 (5 bases each). In germline, CDR1 is LGHDT, CDR2 YNNKEL (reference sequence). The ends were cut back, 3 bases at V and 4 bases at J, with 18 bases in the middle. The CDR3 is 16 amino acids. CDR3 nucleotides: TGTGCCAGCAGCCACATCCGGGACCACAAAGGAGAGACCCAGTACTTC. Residues: CASSHIRDHKGETQYF.

This sequence joins TRBV19 and TRBJ1-5; the match to TRBD1 covers 8 bases. Looked up from germline, CDR1 is LNHDA and CDR2 is SQIVND (reference sequence). Unmatched junction bases numbered 7, after V lost 3 bases and J lost 6 bases. The CDR3 runs to 15 residues. CDR3 nucleotides: TGTGCCAGTAGTATGGGCAGGGGGCGATCTCAGCCCCAGCATTTT. Amino acid sequence: CASSMGRGRSQPQHF.

The chain carries TRBV5-1 and TRBJ1-3; TRBD1 matches 7 bases. Per germline, CDR1 SGHRS and CDR2 YFSETQ. V was clipped by 5 bases and J by 3 bases; unmatched bases: 8. This CDR3 comprises 15 residues. The CDR3 region has the DNA TGCGCCAGCAGACCTGACAGGGTTAATGGAAACACCATATATTTT. Residues: CASRPDRVNGNTIYF. Combining the CDR3 with reference TRBV5-1 and TRBJ1-3 gives the whole variable domain KAGVTQTPRYLIKTRGQQVTLSCSPISGHRSVSWYQQTPGQGLQFLFEYFSETQRNKGNFPGRFSGRQFSNSRSEMNVSTLELGDSALYLCASRPDRVNGNTIYFGEGSWLTVV.

This clone was counted between two and nine times. The chain carries TRBV4-1 and TRBJ2-1; 8 bases fit TRBD2. The CDR3 spans 17 residues. V shed 1 base, J shed 12 bases, and the junction held 17 bases outside the gene matches. Germline lookup yields CDR1 MGHRA and CDR2 YSYEKL. This chain's CDR3 is CASSQGDGGAVILWQFF. DNA of the CDR3: TGCGCCAGCAGCCAAGGGGACGGGGGGGCCGTCATCTTATGGCAGTTCTTC.

The gene calls are TRBV15 and TRBJ1-6; D uncertain. CDR1 is LNHNV and CDR2 is YYDKDF in the germline V gene (reference sequence). V gave up 0 bases and J gave up 13 bases, with 7 bases separating them. The CDR3 contains 12 residues. The CDR3 sequence is CATSRDWTPLHF. The CDR3, as DNA: TGTGCCACCAGCAGAGATTGGACGCCCCTCCACTTT.

The chain joins TRBV6-2 or TRBV6-3 to TRBJ2-7; D is ambiguous. This CDR3 has 14 residues. Germline V lookup: CDR1 MNHEY, CDR2 SVGEGT. V gave up 6 bases and J gave up 1 base, with 13 bases separating them. CDR3 region: CASSPRKGSYEQYF. CDR3 nucleotides: TGTGCCAGCAGCCCCCGGAAGGGTTCCTACGAGCAGTACTTC.

The genes are TRBV9 and TRBJ1-3; 7 bases fit TRBD1. Unmatched junction bases numbered 8, after V lost 2 bases and J lost 0 bases. The CDR3 is 17 amino acids. Germline values: CDR1 SGDLS, CDR2 YYNGEE. CDR3 region: CASSVGTDYLSGNTIYF. CDR3 in DNA: TGTGCCAGCAGCGTGGGGACAGACTACCTCTCTGGAAACACCATATATTTT.

This chain connects TRBV5-6 to TRBJ1-1, with D maybe TRBD1 (6 bases). Trimming stripped 3 bases from V and 2 bases from J, with 11 bases between. CDR1 is SGHDT, CDR2 YYEEEE, per germline. CDR3 length: 14 residues. The CDR3 DNA reads TGTGCCAGCAGCTCGGACAGCCTTAACACTGAAGCTTTCTTT. Its protein is CASSSDSLNTEAFF.

The chain uses TRBV5-8 and TRBJ1-3, with unresolved D. CDR3 size: 15 residues. Germline CDR1 reads SGHTS; CDR2 reads YDEGEE. The ends were cut back, 0 bases at V and 0 bases at J, with 7 bases in the middle. In DNA form, the CDR3 reads TGTGCCAGCAGCTTGGGACACAGCTCTGGAAACACCATATATTTT. This sequence encodes CASSLGHSSGNTIYF.